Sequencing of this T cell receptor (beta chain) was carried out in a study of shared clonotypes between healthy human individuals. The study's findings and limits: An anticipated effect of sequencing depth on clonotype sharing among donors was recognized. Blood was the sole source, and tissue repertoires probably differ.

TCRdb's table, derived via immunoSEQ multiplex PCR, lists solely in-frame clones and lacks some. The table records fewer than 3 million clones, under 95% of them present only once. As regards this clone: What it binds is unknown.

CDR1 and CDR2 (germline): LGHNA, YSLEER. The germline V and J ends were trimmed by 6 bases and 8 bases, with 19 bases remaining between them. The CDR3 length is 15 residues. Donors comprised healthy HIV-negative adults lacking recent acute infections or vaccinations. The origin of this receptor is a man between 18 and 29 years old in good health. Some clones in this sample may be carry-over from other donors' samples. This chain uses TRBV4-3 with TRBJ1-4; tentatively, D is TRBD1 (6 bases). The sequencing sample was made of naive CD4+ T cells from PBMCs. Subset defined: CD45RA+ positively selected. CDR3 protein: CASSPQTGLGEKLFF. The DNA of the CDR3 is TGCGCCAGCAGTCCTCAAACAGGGTTAGGGGAAAAACTGTTTTTT.